Below are 12 T cell receptor beta chains sequenced from a single sample in a study of identical twins. TCRdb independently ran MiXCR on the 5' RACE reads; one entry per CDR3 protein. The sample contains about 530,000 distinct CDR3 sequences, approximately 14% of which appear only once. This same sample was also part of a study on yellow fever vaccine responses in identical twins.

Sequencing was performed on CD4+ T cells sorted from blood. These TCRs come from a young woman in good health.

The chain joins TRBV7-3 to TRBJ2-2, with 10 bases lining up with TRBD2. The V and J ends lost 5 bases and 4 bases, in that order; junction bases with no gene match: 10. Germline V lookup: CDR1 SGHTA, CDR2 FQGTGA. The CDR3 runs to 17 residues. CDR3 nucleotide sequence: TGTGCCAGCAGCCCGTCAGCGGGAGGGCGGCGCACCGGGGAGCTGTTTTTT. It yields the protein CASSPSAGGRRTGELFF. Based on the CDR3 plus reference TRBV7-3 and TRBJ2-2, the full variable domain is GAGVSQTPSNKVTEKGKYVELRCDPISGHTALYWYRQSLGQGPEFLIYFQGTGAADDSGLPNDRFFAVRPEGSVSTLKIQRTERGDSAVYLCASSPSAGGRRTGELFFGEGSRLTVL.

The chain recombines TRBV6-2 or TRBV6-3 with TRBJ2-1, with 8 bases fitting TRBD2. Germline V CDR1 and CDR2: MNHEY, SVGEGT. Trimming removed 8 bases from V and 3 bases from J; junction bases left unmatched: 9. The CDR3 loop spans 15 amino acids. The CDR3 sequence: CASSEPSGSYNEQFF. CDR3 bases: TGTGCCAGCTCCGAACCCAGCGGGAGCTACAATGAGCAGTTCTTC.

This clonotype was seen a handful of times. The chain has TRBV20-1 and TRBJ2-4, with a tentative D call TRBD2 (6 bases). The length of the CDR3 is 13 residues. Looked up from germline, CDR1 is DFQATT and CDR2 is SNEGSKA (reference sequence). Trimming left V 6 bases short and J 0 bases short, with 9 bases between. CDR3 region: CSAKGLAKNIQYF. For the CDR3, the DNA is TGCAGTGCCAAGGGACTAGCCAAAAACATTCAGTACTTC.

This chain joins TRBV4-2 and TRBJ2-3; tentatively, D is TRBD2 (5 bases). V lost 6 bases and J lost 0, with 10 bases in between. The V gene's germline CDR1 is LGHNA and CDR2 YNFKEQ. The CDR3 length is 14 residues. CDR3 nucleotide sequence: TGTGCCAGCAGGGACTCGACTAGCACAGATACGCAGTATTTT. This gives the protein CASRDSTSTDTQYF.

CDR3 nucleotides: TGCAGCGCGTCGACTAGCCGATACAATGAGCAGTTCTTC. It translates to CSASTSRYNEQFF. J is TRBJ2-1 and V is TRBV29-1, with 7 bases identical to TRBD2. The CDR3 loop spans 13 amino acids. The germline gives CDR1 SQVTM, CDR2 ANQGSEA. Unmatched junction bases numbered 7, after V lost 7 bases and J lost 4 bases.

This clonotype has a handful of counts. This sequence joins TRBV11-3 and TRBJ1-6; possible D gene TRBD1, 5 bases. Germline V gene sequence: CDR1 SGHNT, CDR2 YENEEA. V lost 4 bases and J lost 9, with 10 bases in between. CDR3 size: 13 residues. The CDR3 DNA reads TGTGCCAGCAGCTCGGACGGGACTTCACCCCTCCACTTT. Protein: CASSSDGTSPLHF.

The V gene is TRBV24-1, the J gene TRBJ2-1; 9 bases match TRBD2. This CDR3 contains 20 residues. V shed 5 bases, J shed 3 bases, and the junction held 19 bases outside the gene matches. Germline loops: CDR1 KGHDR, CDR2 SFDVKD. The CDR3 region is CATSAQGGLANLQGYNEQFF. CDR3 coding DNA: TGTGCCACCAGTGCCCAAGGCGGACTAGCGAACTTACAGGGCTACAATGAGCAGTTCTTC.

This clonotype has only a few counts. The V and J genes are TRBV5-1 and TRBJ2-1; TRBD2 aligns across 11 bases. The CDR3 runs to 16 residues. Germline CDR1 SGHRS, CDR2 YFSETQ. The V gene end was trimmed by 0 bases and the J gene end by 8 bases; junction bases not matched to a gene: 7. The chain's CDR3 is CASSLGLSGGADEQFF. The CDR3 bases are TGCGCCAGCAGCTTGGGCCTTAGCGGGGGGGCGGATGAGCAGTTCTTC. Full variable domain (missing parts from reference TRBV5-1 and TRBJ2-1): KAGVTQTPRYLIKTRGQQVTLSCSPISGHRSVSWYQQTPGQGLQFLFEYFSETQRNKGNFPGRFSGRQFSNSRSEMNVSTLELGDSALYLCASSLGLSGGADEQFFGPGTRLTVL.

This clonotype has a handful of counts. The V and J genes are TRBV2 and TRBJ2-1; TRBD2 aligns across 9 bases. V lost 6 bases to trimming and J lost 6 bases; unmatched junction nucleotides: 9. The CDR3 has 15 residues. Germline values: CDR1 SNHLY, CDR2 FYNNEI. The CDR3 sequence is CASRSLAGSSNEQFF. In nucleotides, the CDR3 is TGTGCCAGCAGAAGTCTAGCGGGGTCGAGCAATGAGCAGTTCTTC. Based on the CDR3 plus reference TRBV2 and TRBJ2-1, the full variable domain is EPEVTQTPSHQVTQMGQEVILRCVPISNHLYFYWYRQILGQKVEFLVSFYNNEISEKSEIFDDQFSVERPDGSNFTLKIRSTKLEDSAMYFCASRSLAGSSNEQFFGPGTRLTVL.

J is TRBJ2-7 and V is TRBV5-1; possibly TRBD2 for D (6 bases). This CDR3 has 16 amino acids. Germline CDR1 reads SGHRS; CDR2 reads YFSETQ. Between the trimmed V and J ends, which lost 0 bases and 4 bases, there was a span of 17 bases. CDR3: CASSLGPSGGDYEQYF. CDR3 DNA: TGCGCCAGCAGCTTGGGGCCCTCCGGAGGGGATTACGAGCAGTACTTC.

The chain couples TRBV20-1 to TRBJ2-1, with D perhaps TRBD2 (6 bases). This CDR3 comprises 13 residues. Trimming removed 3 bases from V and 7 bases from J, with 13 bases in between. Germline assignment: CDR1 DFQATT and CDR2 SNEGSKA (reference sequence). The CDR3 DNA is TGCAGTGCTAGGCGGGACCGTAAGAATGAGCAGTTCTTC. It is translated as CSARRDRKNEQFF.

The chain combines TRBV28 with TRBJ1-2; D is possibly TRBD1 (5 bases). Germline CDR1 reads MDHEN; CDR2 reads SYDVKM. V dropped 3 bases and J dropped 6 bases, with 8 bases sitting between them. This CDR3 contains 12 residues. CDR3 protein: CASSLLGDGYTF. The CDR3 nucleotides read TGTGCCAGCAGTTTGCTGGGGGATGGCTACACCTTC.